These 30 T cell receptor beta chains came from one sample sequenced in a study of metastatic and nonmetastatic thyroid tumors. Thyroid surgery took place with no prior treatment in any patient. Using MiXCR, TCRdb re-called clones from the PCR reads. The sample includes around 52,000 clones, 25% to 35% of them seen just once. The source material was blood. These receptors all come from a female donor with papillary thyroid cancer or a benign thyroid nodule (not recorded which). Some clones in this sample may be carry-over from other donors' samples.

V usage is TRBV6-5 and J usage is TRBJ2-5, with no clear D. The CDR3 totals 13 residues. The V and J ends lost 0 bases and 5 bases respectively, with 7 bases between them. Germline assignment: CDR1 MNHEY and CDR2 SVGAGI. The CDR3 sequence: CASSYSGWETQYF. CDR3 in DNA: TGTGCCAGCAGTTACTCGGGGTGGGAGACCCAGTACTTC.

About this clone itself: With a much larger clone just one base away, this may be a read error. The chain is built from TRBV7-2 and TRBJ2-7; D uncertain. The germline V gene encodes CDR1 SGHTA and CDR2 FQGNSA. The CDR3 runs to 13 residues. The CDR3 coding sequence is TGTGCCAGCATCTTAGATTGGAATGGCGAGCAGTACTTC. Residues: CASILDWNGEQYF. Looking up the rest from reference TRBV7-2 and TRBJ2-7 gives the full variable domain: GAGVSQSPSNKVTEKGKDVELRCDPISGHTALYWYRQSLGQGLEFLIYFQGNSAPDKSGLPSDRFSAERTGGSVSTLTIQRTQQEDSAVYLCASILDWNGEQYFGPGTRLTVT.

This clone was seen a few times. V gene TRBV5-1 combines with J gene TRBJ2-5; 14 bases fit TRBD2. There are 17 residues in the CDR3. The germline V gene has CDR1 SGHRS and CDR2 YFSETQ. Trimming removed 3 bases from V and 3 bases from J; junction bases left unmatched: 7. The chain's CDR3 is CASSSRLAGGIKETQYF. The CDR3 DNA reads TGCGCCAGCAGCTCCAGACTAGCGGGAGGGATTAAAGAGACCCAGTACTTC.

This clone came up a few times. The chain joins TRBV7-9 to TRBJ2-1; 13 nucleotides agree with TRBD2. CDR3 length: 14 residues. The germline V gene encodes CDR1 SEHNR and CDR2 FQNEAQ (reference sequence). V lost 5 bases, J lost 6 bases, and 1 base stayed unmatched. The CDR3 DNA sequence: TGTGCCAGCAGCCGGACTAGCGGGAGCAATGAGCAGTTCTTC. This gives the protein CASSRTSGSNEQFF.

This clone has a handful of counts. The rearrangement links TRBV27 to TRBJ1-1; the match to TRBD1 covers 9 bases. The J segment lost 4 bases and the V segment lost 5 bases, leaving 5 bases of the junction unmatched. The CDR3 length is 14 residues. Germline CDR1 is MNHEY and CDR2 is SMNVEV (reference sequence). This CDR3 reads CASSPSGQGTEAFF. Here the CDR3 DNA reads TGTGCCAGCAGTCCCTCGGGACAGGGCACTGAAGCTTTCTTT.

The chain joins TRBV6-1 to TRBJ1-6; TRBD1 aligns across 8 bases. The V gene end was trimmed by 10 bases and the J gene end by 1 base; junction bases not matched to a gene: 6. The CDR3 sequence is 15 residues long. Germline-derived CDR1 and CDR2 are MNHNS and SASEGT. CDR3 loop: CATERTGSYNSPLHF. The CDR3, as DNA: TGTGCCACCGAGAGGACAGGGTCCTATAATTCACCCCTCCACTTT.

This clone was seen only a few times. The chain carries TRBV12-3 or TRBV12-4 and TRBJ2-1; 8 positions match TRBD1. The CDR3 is 14 residues long. V lost 4 bases, J lost 4 bases, and 3 bases stayed unmatched. The CDR3 nucleotides read TGTGCCAGCAGTTGGCGACAGGGGTACAATGAGCAGTTCTTC. Its protein is CASSWRQGYNEQFF.

The chain uses TRBV15 and TRBJ1-1, with a weak D call TRBD1 (5 bases). The CDR3 runs to 12 residues. The germline CDR1 and CDR2 sequences are LNHNV and YYDKDF (reference sequence). V gave up 11 bases and J gave up 11 bases, with 21 bases separating them. The CDR3 DNA is TGTGCCCCCTGCAGGCGGGAGACAGAGGCTTTCTTT. Encoded protein: CAPCRRETEAFF. Combining the CDR3 with reference TRBV15 and TRBJ1-1 gives the whole variable domain DAMVIQNPRYQVTQFGKPVTLSCSQTLNHNVMYWYQQKSSQAPKLLFHYYDKDFNNEADTPDNFQSRRPNTSFCFLDIRSPGLGDTAMYLCAPCRRETEAFFGQGTRLTVV.

This chain uses TRBV30 with TRBJ2-7; 7 bases map to TRBD1. Germline V lookup: CDR1 GTSNPN, CDR2 SVGIG (reference sequence). CDR3 size: 13 residues. The V segment lost 0 bases and the J segment 6 bases; nucleotides outside the gene matches: 5. CDR3 in amino acids: CAWSVNRGTEQYF. CDR3 bases: TGTGCCTGGAGTGTAAACAGGGGAACCGAGCAGTACTTC.

This clone was seen a few times. The V and J genes are TRBV12-3 or TRBV12-4 and TRBJ1-2; 9 bases match TRBD1. With 5 bases clipped from V and 5 bases from J, the junction kept 12 bases outside the gene matches. The CDR3 totals 16 residues. The CDR3 bases are TGTGCCAGCAGTAGCACACAGGGGGCTCCGGGATATGGCTACACCTTC. As protein: CASSSTQGAPGYGYTF.

This clone was picked up a small number of times. The rearrangement joins TRBV12-3 or TRBV12-4 to TRBJ2-7; D is ambiguous. The V end lost 4 bases, the J end lost 3 bases, and 16 bases lay between the germline ends. CDR3 size: 15 residues. DNA of the CDR3: TGTGCCAGCAGTTCCCTGGGTAGGGCCCTCTACGAGCAGTACTTC. This translates into CASSSLGRALYEQYF.

This clone was detected only a few times. The chain has TRBV6-2 or TRBV6-3 and TRBJ2-2; 11 nucleotides agree with TRBD2. Germline trimming cut 5 bases from V and 3 bases from J; bases unmatched to any gene: 5. This CDR3 region has 16 residues. Germline CDR1 reads MNHEY; CDR2 reads SVGEGT. CDR3 protein: CASSPLAGGDTGELFF. DNA for the CDR3: TGTGCCAGCAGTCCCCTAGCGGGAGGAGACACCGGGGAGCTGTTTTTT.

This clone counts as medium-sized. V gene TRBV6-1 combines with J gene TRBJ2-7; a weak D match, TRBD2 (5 bases). Per germline, CDR1 MNHNS and CDR2 SASEGT. Trimming took off 6 bases at V and 4 bases at J, with 19 bases between the two ends. CDR3 length equals 15 residues. The CDR3 spells CASRPEDSLGYEQYF. CDR3 bases: TGTGCCAGCAGACCGGAGGACTCCCTCGGGTACGAGCAGTACTTC.

V gene TRBV7-9 combines with J gene TRBJ2-7; 9 nucleotides match TRBD1. The CDR3 covers 15 residues. Germline V lookup: CDR1 SEHNR, CDR2 FQNEAQ (reference sequence). V dropped 5 bases and J dropped 2; count of bases not matched to a gene: 7. This CDR3 reads CASSTRTGATYEQYF. The DNA for the CDR3 is TGTGCCAGCAGCACTCGGACAGGGGCGACCTACGAGCAGTACTTC.

The chain combines TRBV20-1 with TRBJ2-7, with a weak D call TRBD2 (5 bases). Germline assignment: CDR1 DFQATT and CDR2 SNEGSKA (reference sequence). V lost 0 bases and J 1 base, leaving 16 bases between the germline ends. The CDR3 totals 16 residues. The CDR3 DNA sequence: TGCAGTGCTAGAGATAACGTCGCAGGACTTTCCTACGAGCAGTACTTC. It translates to CSARDNVAGLSYEQYF.

The V call is TRBV12-3 or TRBV12-4, the J call TRBJ1-1; D uncertain. The CDR3 consists of 12 residues. V dropped 5 bases and J dropped 0 bases, with 4 bases sitting between them. The CDR3 DNA sequence: TGTGCCAGCAGTCCAATGAACACTGAAGCTTTCTTT. Translating gives CASSPMNTEAFF.

This clone came up a few times. V usage is TRBV6-1 and J usage is TRBJ1-6; D not certain. Germline V gene lookup returns CDR1 MNHNS and CDR2 SASEGT. The CDR3 runs 14 residues. V lost 7 bases to trimming and J lost 8 bases, with 15 bases between them. CDR3 residues: CASNLGLMDSPLHF. The CDR3, as DNA: TGTGCCAGCAACTTAGGGCTTATGGATTCACCCCTCCACTTT.

This clone was observed once. This chain joins TRBV5-1 and TRBJ1-2, with 9 bases fitting TRBD1. The CDR3 spans 16 residues. The J segment lost 7 bases and the V segment lost 0 bases, leaving 10 bases of the junction unmatched. In germline, CDR1 is SGHRS, CDR2 YFSETQ. This CDR3 is CASSLAPGTGLSGYTF. The DNA for the CDR3 is TGCGCCAGCAGCTTGGCACCCGGGACAGGGTTGTCTGGCTACACCTTC. Based on the CDR3 plus reference TRBV5-1 and TRBJ1-2, the full variable domain is KAGVTQTPRYLIKTRGQQVTLSCSPISGHRSVSWYQQTPGQGLQFLFEYFSETQRNKGNFPGRFSGRQFSNSRSEMNVSTLELGDSALYLCASSLAPGTGLSGYTFGSGTRLTVV.

This clone was observed at least ten times. The rearrangement joins TRBV3-1 to TRBJ2-7; 8 bases line up with TRBD2. In germline, CDR1 is LGHDT, CDR2 YNNKEL (reference sequence). CDR3 length equals 14 residues. Losses at the gene ends were 6 bases for V and 0 bases for J; bases not matched to a gene: 4. The CDR3 loop is CASSPSGSSYEQYF. The CDR3, as DNA: TGTGCCAGCAGTCCAAGCGGGAGCTCCTACGAGCAGTACTTC.

This clone has more than one count but fewer than ten. The genes are TRBV6-2 or TRBV6-3 and TRBJ2-5, with D maybe TRBD2 (5 bases). The germline V and J ends were trimmed by 0 bases and 5 bases, with 7 bases remaining between them. The CDR3 length is 13 residues. The germline CDR1 and CDR2 sequences are MNHEY and SVGEGT. The DNA for the CDR3 is TGTGCCAGCAGTTACTCGAGGAGGGAGACCCAGTACTTC. Encoded protein: CASSYSRRETQYF.

The chain recombines TRBV19 with TRBJ2-2; D is uncertain. The CDR3 consists of 14 residues. Germline values: CDR1 LNHDA, CDR2 SQIVND (reference sequence). The V end lost 3 bases, the J end lost 3 bases, and 8 bases lay between the germline ends. In DNA form, the CDR3 reads TGTGCCAGTAGTATGAAGGTGTACACCGGGGAGCTGTTTTTT. Translation gives CASSMKVYTGELFF. The full variable domain, with the rest looked up from reference TRBV19 and TRBJ2-2, is DGGITQSPKYLFRKEGQNVTLSCEQNLNHDAMYWYRQDPGQGLRLIYYSQIVNDFQKGDIAEGYSVSREKKESFPLTVTSAQKNPTAFYLCASSMKVYTGELFFGEGSRLTVL.

This clone was picked up a small number of times. The chain employs TRBV2 and TRBJ2-3; TRBD2 might be the D (6 bases). The germline V and J ends were trimmed by 1 base and 3 bases, with 11 bases remaining between them. The V gene's germline CDR1 is SNHLY and CDR2 FYNNEI. The CDR3 has 15 amino acids. As DNA, the CDR3 is TGTGCCAGCAGTGAAGGGGGGGATCGAACAGATACGCAGTATTTT. Translated: CASSEGGDRTDTQYF.

This clone showed up just a few times. In DNA, the CDR3 is TGTGCCAGCAGCCCAAGGACAGGGTCGAACACCGGGGAGCTGTTTTTT. Its translation: CASSPRTGSNTGELFF. The chain joins TRBV6-1 to TRBJ2-2, with 8 positions matching TRBD1. Germline values: CDR1 MNHNS, CDR2 SASEGT. The ends lost 6 bases at V and 0 bases at J; junction bases unmatched: 6. This CDR3 has 16 residues.

This clone was detected ten times or more. The chain couples TRBV28 to TRBJ2-3; D is possibly TRBD1 or TRBD2 (5 bases each). Germline V gene sequence: CDR1 MDHEN, CDR2 SYDVKM. This CDR3 has 14 amino acids. The ends were cut back, 2 bases at V and 6 bases at J, with 12 bases in the middle. CDR3 sequence: CASSLIGETDTQYF. The CDR3 DNA sequence: TGTGCCAGCAGTTTAATAGGGGAGACGGATACGCAGTATTTT. The full variable domain, with the rest looked up from reference TRBV28 and TRBJ2-3, is DVKVTQSSRYLVKRTGEKVFLECVQDMDHENMFWYRQDPGLGLRLIYFSYDVKMKEKGDIPEGYSVSREKKERFSLILESASTNQTSMYLCASSLIGETDTQYFGPGTRLTVL.

The chain carries TRBV11-2 and TRBJ1-5; D perhaps matches TRBD1 (5 bases). Looked up from germline, CDR1 is SGHAT and CDR2 is FQNNGV. The V end lost 0 bases, the J end lost 2 bases, and 14 bases lay between the germline ends. The CDR3 consists of 17 residues. In nucleotides, the CDR3 is TGTGCCAGCAGCTTAGATTCGAGGGGATCGGGCAATCAGCCCCAGCATTTT. This codes for CASSLDSRGSGNQPQHF.

This clone showed up just a few times. The chain carries TRBV10-3 and TRBJ1-2, with 9 bases fitting TRBD1. CDR3 size: 13 residues. Trimming took 6 bases from V and 4 from J; bases not matched to a gene: 3. Looked up from germline, CDR1 is ENHRY and CDR2 is SYGVKD. The CDR3 bases are TGTGCCATCAGGAAGGGACAGGGCTATGGCTACACCTTC. Encoded protein: CAIRKGQGYGYTF.

This clone was observed a few times. The chain carries TRBV19 and TRBJ2-7; possible D gene TRBD2, 6 bases. This CDR3 is built from 14 residues. Between the trimmed V and J ends, which lost 7 bases and 6 bases, there was a span of 19 bases. CDR1 is LNHDA, CDR2 SQIVND, per germline (reference sequence). CDR3 amino acids: CASKRELATTEQYF. Here the CDR3 DNA reads TGTGCCAGTAAAAGAGAACTAGCCACCACCGAGCAGTACTTC.

The rearrangement links TRBV19 to TRBJ2-3, with D perhaps TRBD2 (6 bases). CDR1 LNHDA and CDR2 SQIVND come from the germline V gene (reference sequence). The CDR3 runs 14 residues. The V end lost 5 bases, the J end lost 6 bases, and 15 bases lay between the germline ends. The DNA for the CDR3 is TGTGCCAGTAGTCCATCATGGGGGAGGGATACGCAGTATTTT. Translating it yields CASSPSWGRDTQYF.

The V gene is TRBV15, the J gene TRBJ2-7; no firm D call. CDR3 length: 13 amino acids. V was trimmed by 3 bases and J by 6 bases, leaving 12 bases between them. The germline CDR1 and CDR2 sequences are LNHNV and YYDKDF (reference sequence). CDR3 DNA: TGTGCCACCAGCAGGTTTCGAGGCTCCGAGCAGTACTTC. Its protein is CATSRFRGSEQYF.

This clone occurred a few times. This rearrangement joins TRBV24-1 to TRBJ2-3; no firm D call. Trimming cost V 0 bases and J 4 bases, with 7 bases left between them. The CDR3 totals 14 residues. Germline assignment: CDR1 KGHDR and CDR2 SFDVKD. This chain's CDR3 is CATSDLGRADTQYF. The CDR3 DNA sequence: TGTGCCACCAGTGATTTGGGAAGGGCAGATACGCAGTATTTT.